The clone carrying this TCR beta chain was counted at least ten times. What it binds is unknown. From germline, CDR1 is SNHLY and CDR2 FYNNEI. The CDR3 has 15 amino acids. The V end was cut by 0 bases, the J end by 6 bases, with 14 bases between. This entry is derived from a study of T cells in Graves' hyperthyroidism and ophthalmopathy. General observations from the study: Before onset, ophthalmopathy was predicted by the model a median around 6 months earlier.

RNA transcripts served as the template for amplifying TCR beta CDR3 regions. During a first-round RT-PCR of the TCR CDR3, the HTBI primer set was used. TCRdb re-called the multiplex PCR reads with MiXCR, one entry per CDR3 protein. The data show 380,000 or so distinct CDR3 sequences, with approximately 13% seen just once and around 20% held by the top ten. Patients with uncontrolled infections, other autoimmune diseases, pregnancy or lactation were excluded. Every diagnosis used clinical symptoms, serum thyroxine and TRAb, thyroid ultrasound and orbital computed tomography. The material sequenced was blood. This TCR came from a man aged 30 to 39 with Graves' hyperthyroidism that later progressed to Graves' ophthalmopathy. The chain uses TRBV2 and TRBJ1-1, with D maybe TRBD1 (5 bases). The CDR3 region has the DNA TGTGCCAGCAGTGAAGCGCTTCCAGGGTTCGCTGAAGCTTTCTTT. It encodes CASSEALPGFAEAFF.